The 23 T cell receptor beta chains reported below all come from one sample, sequenced in a study of shared clonotypes between healthy human individuals. Naive CD8 cells comprised CD45RO-negative, CCR7-positively selected cells, excluding terminally differentiated effector memory CD45RA+ cells. Libraries were prepared by immunoSEQ multiplex PCR; TCRdb keeps only in-frame clonotypes and omits some of them. Among around 640,000 clones listed, around 96% were seen once. Sequencing was done on a sample of naive CD8+ T cells sorted from blood. These receptors were taken from a woman in her twenties or thirties in good health.

The V call is TRBV5-6, the J call TRBJ2-3; TRBD2 agrees at 9 bases. The CDR3 is 15 residues long. CDR1 is SGHDT, CDR2 YYEEEE, per germline. V dropped 5 bases and J dropped 4; count of bases not matched to a gene: 8. CDR3 in DNA: TGTGCCAGCAGACACTCTGGACTAGCGCCAGATACGCAGTATTTT. Translation gives CASRHSGLAPDTQYF.

The chain carries TRBV10-2 and TRBJ2-2; TRBD1 is a possible D gene (6 bases). CDR1 and CDR2 (germline): WSHSY, SAAADI. V was pared by 8 bases and J by 1 base, with 8 bases between. The CDR3 consists of 13 residues. The CDR3 protein is CASQGQNTGELFF. For the CDR3, the DNA is TGCGCCAGCCAGGGACAGAACACCGGGGAGCTGTTTTTT.

This chain connects TRBV10-3 to TRBJ2-7, with 9 positions matching TRBD2. The CDR3 runs to 15 residues. Germline loops: CDR1 ENHRY, CDR2 SYGVKD. V lost 0 bases and J lost 3; bases outside the gene matches: 3. The chain's CDR3 is CAISESIAGVYEQYF. The CDR3 bases are TGTGCCATCAGTGAGTCGATAGCGGGAGTCTACGAGCAGTACTTC.

The chain couples TRBV5-5 to TRBJ2-7; 7 bases map to TRBD2. With 4 bases clipped from V and 4 bases from J, the junction kept 8 bases outside the gene matches. The CDR3 loop spans 14 amino acids. Germline loops: CDR1 SGHKS, CDR2 YYEKEE (reference sequence). This CDR3 reads CASSLRAGAYEQYF. The CDR3 DNA sequence: TGTGCCAGCAGCCTGAGGGCGGGAGCATACGAGCAGTACTTC.

This rearrangement joins TRBV28 to TRBJ2-1, with a weak D call TRBD1 (5 bases). The CDR3 sequence is 14 residues long. V lost 3 bases to trimming and J lost 3 bases, with 9 bases between them. From germline, CDR1 is MDHEN and CDR2 SYDVKM. The CDR3 bases are TGTGCCAGCAGTTTCCCTGACAGCTACAATGAGCAGTTCTTC. Protein sequence: CASSFPDSYNEQFF.

The J gene is TRBJ2-7, the V gene TRBV2, with TRBD1 as a possible D gene (6 bases). The CDR3 runs 13 residues. The ends were cut back, 10 bases at V and 3 bases at J, with 16 bases in the middle. The germline CDR1 and CDR2 sequences are SNHLY and FYNNEI. The DNA for the CDR3 is TGTGCCACCCTCTGGGGGCCTCACTACGAGCAGTACTTC. Protein product: CATLWGPHYEQYF.

The chain recombines TRBV19 with TRBJ1-3, with TRBD1 matching 10 bases. After removal of 3 bases from V and 2 bases from J, the junction contained 1 base not matched to a gene. This CDR3 comprises 15 residues. CDR1 is LNHDA, CDR2 SQIVND, per germline (reference sequence). CDR3 residues: CASSIGTGAGNTIYF. The CDR3 DNA sequence: TGTGCCAGTAGTATTGGGACAGGGGCTGGAAACACCATATATTTT.

The J gene is TRBJ2-7, the V gene TRBV2; D is unclear. Germline V gives CDR1 SNHLY, CDR2 FYNNEI. The CDR3 consists of 14 residues. Trimming pared 1 base from V and 4 bases from J, leaving 11 bases between. The CDR3 reads CASSEGPSRYEQYF. The CDR3 nucleotides are TGTGCCAGCAGTGAAGGTCCGTCCCGTTACGAGCAGTACTTC.

V usage is TRBV2 and J usage is TRBJ2-7; 7 bases align to TRBD1. The germline gives CDR1 SNHLY, CDR2 FYNNEI. The V gene end was trimmed by 7 bases and the J gene end by 1 base; junction bases not matched to a gene: 10. The CDR3 totals 15 residues. As DNA, the CDR3 is TGTGCCAGCAATGACTTGACAGGGTTATCCTACGAGCAGTACTTC. It yields the protein CASNDLTGLSYEQYF. The full variable domain, completed using reference TRBV2 and TRBJ2-7, is EPEVTQTPSHQVTQMGQEVILRCVPISNHLYFYWYRQILGQKVEFLVSFYNNEISEKSEIFDDQFSVERPDGSNFTLKIRSTKLEDSAMYFCASNDLTGLSYEQYFGPGTRLTVT.

The chain carries TRBV5-1 and TRBJ2-2; D uncertain. V was cut by 0 bases and J by 3 bases, with 6 bases left in between. Per the germline V gene, CDR1 is SGHRS and CDR2 is YFSETQ. The CDR3 is made up of 14 amino acids. The CDR3 spells CASSLVEDTGELFF. In nucleotides, the CDR3 is TGCGCCAGCAGCTTGGTCGAGGACACCGGGGAGCTGTTTTTT.

V gene TRBV4-2 combines with J gene TRBJ2-1, with no clear D. The CDR3 totals 13 residues. Germline CDR1 is LGHNA and CDR2 is YNFKEQ. With 4 bases removed from V and 6 bases from J, the gap between germline ends came to 10 bases. CDR3 DNA sequence: TGTGCCAGCAGCCCGATCCTTTCCAATGAGCAGTTCTTC. It yields the protein CASSPILSNEQFF.

This clone appeared a single time. Other nucleotide sequences from this sample produce the same CDR3. The chain uses TRBV27 and TRBJ2-7; 7 positions match TRBD1. CDR3 size: 14 residues. Germline V gives CDR1 MNHEY, CDR2 SMNVEV (reference sequence). V lost 0 bases, J lost 3 bases, and 2 bases stayed unmatched. DNA of the CDR3: TGTGCCAGCAGTTTATCCCGGACAGGCTACGAGCAGTACTTC. This gives the protein CASSLSRTGYEQYF.

V is TRBV28 and J is TRBJ2-7; D gene unclear. In germline, CDR1 is MDHEN, CDR2 SYDVKM. Trimming stripped 2 bases from V and 3 bases from J, with 11 bases between. The CDR3 has 14 amino acids. The DNA of the CDR3 is TGTGCCAGCAGTTTAGTCGGCCCGCGCTACGAGCAGTACTTC. This encodes CASSLVGPRYEQYF.

The J gene is TRBJ1-3, the V gene TRBV13, with TRBD1 identical over 7 bases. Germline V gene sequence: CDR1 PRHDT, CDR2 FYEKMQ (reference sequence). With V trimmed by 4 bases and J by 6 bases, 6 bases remained unmatched. This CDR3 has 14 residues. CDR3 bases: TGTGCCAGCAGCTGGGGACAGTTGGTAAACACCATATATTTT. It codes for CASSWGQLVNTIYF.

The chain recombines TRBV14 with TRBJ1-1, with no clear D. Germline V gives CDR1 SGHDN, CDR2 FVKESK. CDR3 length: 18 amino acids. Trimming stripped 0 bases from V and 1 base from J, with 18 bases between. CDR3 DNA sequence: TGTGCCAGCAGCCAAGAGGGCCGGGTAGTTGGGTCGAACACTGAAGCTTTCTTT. Amino acids: CASSQEGRVVGSNTEAFF.

Comments on this clone: The sample carries other DNA sequences with the same CDR3. The genes are TRBV9 and TRBJ2-1; D not certain. V was shortened by 7 bases and J by 5 bases, with 4 bases between the two germline ends. The CDR3 sequence is 10 residues long. Germline-derived CDR1 and CDR2 are SGDLS and YYNGEE. Written as DNA, the CDR3 is TGTGCCAGCGGGAACAATGAGCAGTTCTTC. Amino acid sequence: CASGNNEQFF.

J is TRBJ2-7 and V is TRBV6-5, with 7 nucleotides matching TRBD1. Losses at the gene ends were 4 bases for V and 2 bases for J; bases not matched to a gene: 2. Germline CDR1 reads MNHEY; CDR2 reads SVGAGI. This CDR3 comprises 13 residues. CDR3 coding DNA: TGTGCCAGCAGTTTTGACAGGGCCTACGAGCAGTACTTC. Residues: CASSFDRAYEQYF.

The chain uses TRBV7-8 and TRBJ2-7; D gene ambiguous. Germline V CDR1 and CDR2: SGHVS, FQNEAQ. This CDR3 spans 13 amino acids. Between the trimmed V and J ends, which lost 1 base and 3 bases, there was a span of 7 bases. Written as DNA, the CDR3 is TGTGCCAGCAGCTTAGGACCCCTCTACGAGCAGTACTTC. It specifies CASSLGPLYEQYF.

The J gene is TRBJ2-2, the V gene TRBV27; D unclear. This CDR3 region has 15 residues. Germline values: CDR1 MNHEY, CDR2 SMNVEV (reference sequence). The V gene lost 3 bases and the J gene lost 2 bases, with 10 bases spanning the gap. The CDR3 reads CASSFRRVNTGELFF. The CDR3 DNA reads as TGTGCCAGCAGTTTCCGAAGGGTTAACACCGGGGAGCTGTTTTTT.

V is TRBV5-6 and J is TRBJ1-2; D is possibly TRBD1 (5 bases). There are 15 residues in the CDR3. V was trimmed by 2 bases and J by 8 bases, leaving 19 bases between them. Germline V gives CDR1 SGHDT, CDR2 YYEEEE. This CDR3 is CASSFGRGPVWGYTF. The DNA of the CDR3 is TGTGCCAGCAGCTTTGGTCGGGGCCCAGTGTGGGGCTACACCTTC.

The rearrangement links TRBV19 to TRBJ2-5; D not resolved. The CDR3 length is 14 residues. Germline CDR1 reads LNHDA; CDR2 reads SQIVND (reference sequence). V lost 2 bases, J lost 5 bases, and 12 bases lay in between. This CDR3 reads CASSISVSWETQYF. The CDR3 nucleotides read TGTGCCAGTAGTATATCGGTGTCGTGGGAGACCCAGTACTTC.

The chain is built from TRBV7-6 and TRBJ2-7, with 7 positions matching TRBD1. Germline CDR1 is SGHVS and CDR2 is FNYEAQ. Trimming at V came to 2 bases and at J to 3 bases, leaving 7 bases not matched to a gene. The CDR3 is 15 amino acids. CDR3 bases: TGTGCCAGCAGCTTAAGGAAGGGGGCACACTACGAGCAGTACTTC. It codes for CASSLRKGAHYEQYF.

V gene TRBV6-5 combines with J gene TRBJ2-2, with D tentatively TRBD1 (6 bases). Germline CDR1 MNHEY, CDR2 SVGAGI. V was clipped by 4 bases and J by 2 bases, with 11 bases between them. The CDR3 sequence is 15 residues long. The CDR3 nucleotides are TGTGCCAGCAGTTTCCAGGGGTTCAACACCGGGGAGCTGTTTTTT. Encoded protein: CASSFQGFNTGELFF.